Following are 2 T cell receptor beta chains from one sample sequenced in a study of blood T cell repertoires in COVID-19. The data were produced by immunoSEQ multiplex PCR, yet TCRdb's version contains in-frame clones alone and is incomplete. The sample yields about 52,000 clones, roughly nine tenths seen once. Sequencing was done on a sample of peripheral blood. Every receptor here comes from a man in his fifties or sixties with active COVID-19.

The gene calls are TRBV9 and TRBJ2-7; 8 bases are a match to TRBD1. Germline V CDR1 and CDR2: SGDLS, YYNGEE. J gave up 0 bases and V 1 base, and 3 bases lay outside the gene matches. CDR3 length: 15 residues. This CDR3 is CASSVRDRPSYEQYF. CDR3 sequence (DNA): TGTGCCAGCAGCGTAAGGGACAGGCCCTCCTACGAGCAGTACTTC.

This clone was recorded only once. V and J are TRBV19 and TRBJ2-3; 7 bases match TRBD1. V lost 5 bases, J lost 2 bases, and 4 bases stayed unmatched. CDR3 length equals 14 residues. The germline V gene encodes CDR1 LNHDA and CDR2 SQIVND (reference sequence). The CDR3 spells CASSPTGHTDTQYF. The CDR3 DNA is TGTGCCAGTAGTCCGACAGGGCACACAGATACGCAGTATTTT.